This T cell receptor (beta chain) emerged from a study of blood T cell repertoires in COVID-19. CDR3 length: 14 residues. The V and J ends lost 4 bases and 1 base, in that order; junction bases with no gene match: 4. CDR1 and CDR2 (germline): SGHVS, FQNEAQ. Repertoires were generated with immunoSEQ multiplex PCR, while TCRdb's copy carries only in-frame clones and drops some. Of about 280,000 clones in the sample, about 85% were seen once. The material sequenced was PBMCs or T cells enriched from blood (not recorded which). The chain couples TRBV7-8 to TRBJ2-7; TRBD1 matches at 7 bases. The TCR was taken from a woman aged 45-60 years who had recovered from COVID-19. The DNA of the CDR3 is TGTGCCAGCAGCTCCTACAGGGGATCCTACGAGCAGTACTTC. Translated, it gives CASSSYRGSYEQYF.